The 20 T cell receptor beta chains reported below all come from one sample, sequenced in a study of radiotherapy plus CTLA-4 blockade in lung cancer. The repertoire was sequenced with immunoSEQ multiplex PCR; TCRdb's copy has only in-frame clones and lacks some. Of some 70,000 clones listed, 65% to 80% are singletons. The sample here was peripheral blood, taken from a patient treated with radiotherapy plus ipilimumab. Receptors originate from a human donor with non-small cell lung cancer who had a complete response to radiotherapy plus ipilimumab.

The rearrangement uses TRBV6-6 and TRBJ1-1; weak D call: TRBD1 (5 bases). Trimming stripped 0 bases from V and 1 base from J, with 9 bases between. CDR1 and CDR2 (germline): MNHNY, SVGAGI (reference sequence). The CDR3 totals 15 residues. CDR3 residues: CASSYSLGENTEAFF. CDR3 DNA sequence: TGTGCCAGCAGTTACTCGTTGGGGGAGAACACTGAAGCTTTCTTT.

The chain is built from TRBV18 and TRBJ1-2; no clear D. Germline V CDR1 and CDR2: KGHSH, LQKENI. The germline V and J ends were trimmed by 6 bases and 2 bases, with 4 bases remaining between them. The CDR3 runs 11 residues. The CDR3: CASSGNYGYTF. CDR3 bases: TGTGCCAGCTCCGGAAACTATGGCTACACCTTC.

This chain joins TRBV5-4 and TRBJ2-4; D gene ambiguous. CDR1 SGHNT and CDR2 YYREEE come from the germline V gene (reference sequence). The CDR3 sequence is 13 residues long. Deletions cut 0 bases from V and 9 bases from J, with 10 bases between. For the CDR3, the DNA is TGTGCCAGCAGCTTGGTCCCGGTCGGCATTCAGTACTTC. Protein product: CASSLVPVGIQYF.

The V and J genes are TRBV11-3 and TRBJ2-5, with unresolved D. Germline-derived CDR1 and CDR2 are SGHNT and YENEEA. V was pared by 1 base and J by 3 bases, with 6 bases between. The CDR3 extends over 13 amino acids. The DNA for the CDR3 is TGTGCCAGCAGCTTAGTTCGGGAAGAGACCCAGTACTTC. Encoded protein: CASSLVREETQYF.

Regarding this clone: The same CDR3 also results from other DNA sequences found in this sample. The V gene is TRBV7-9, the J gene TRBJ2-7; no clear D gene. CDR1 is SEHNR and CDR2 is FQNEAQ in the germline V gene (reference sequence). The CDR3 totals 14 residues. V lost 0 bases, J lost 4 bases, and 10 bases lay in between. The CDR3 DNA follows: TGTGCCAGCAGCTTAGCTCCCAGCCATTACGAGCAGTACTTC. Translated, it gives CASSLAPSHYEQYF.

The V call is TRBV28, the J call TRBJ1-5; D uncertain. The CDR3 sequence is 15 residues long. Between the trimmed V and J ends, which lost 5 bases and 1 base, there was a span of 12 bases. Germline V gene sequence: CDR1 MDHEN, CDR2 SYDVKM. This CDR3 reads CASSLLAMSNQPQHF. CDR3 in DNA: TGTGCCAGCAGTCTACTGGCGATGAGCAATCAGCCCCAGCATTTT.

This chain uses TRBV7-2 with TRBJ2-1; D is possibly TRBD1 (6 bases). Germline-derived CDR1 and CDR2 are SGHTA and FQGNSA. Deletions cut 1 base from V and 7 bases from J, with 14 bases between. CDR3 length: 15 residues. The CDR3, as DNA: TGTGCCAGCAGCTTAGAGGGCAGGGGTTGGAATGAGCAGTTCTTC. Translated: CASSLEGRGWNEQFF.

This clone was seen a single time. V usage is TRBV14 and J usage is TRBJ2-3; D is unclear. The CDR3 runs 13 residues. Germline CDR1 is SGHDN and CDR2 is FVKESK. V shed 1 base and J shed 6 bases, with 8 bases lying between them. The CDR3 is CASSQGARDTQYF. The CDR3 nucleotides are TGTGCCAGCAGCCAAGGGGCGCGTGATACGCAGTATTTT.

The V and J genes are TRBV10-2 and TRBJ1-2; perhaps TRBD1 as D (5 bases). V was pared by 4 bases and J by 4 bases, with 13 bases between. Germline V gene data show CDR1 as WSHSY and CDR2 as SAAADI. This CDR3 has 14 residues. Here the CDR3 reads CASSGRREFYGYTF. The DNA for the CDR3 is TGCGCCAGCAGTGGCCGCAGGGAGTTCTATGGCTACACCTTC.

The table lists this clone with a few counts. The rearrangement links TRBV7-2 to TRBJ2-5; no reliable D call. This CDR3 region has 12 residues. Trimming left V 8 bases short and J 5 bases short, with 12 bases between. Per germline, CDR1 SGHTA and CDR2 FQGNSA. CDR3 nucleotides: TGTGCCAGCCGGCAGGAAGGGGAGACCCAGTACTTC. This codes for CASRQEGETQYF.

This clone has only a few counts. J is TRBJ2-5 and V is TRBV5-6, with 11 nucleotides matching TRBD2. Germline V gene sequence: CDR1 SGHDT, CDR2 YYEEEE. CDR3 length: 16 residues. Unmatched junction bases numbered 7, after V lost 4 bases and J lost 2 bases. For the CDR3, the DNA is TGTGCCAGCAGCGACTGGACTAGCGGGTCTCAAGAGACCCAGTACTTC. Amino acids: CASSDWTSGSQETQYF.

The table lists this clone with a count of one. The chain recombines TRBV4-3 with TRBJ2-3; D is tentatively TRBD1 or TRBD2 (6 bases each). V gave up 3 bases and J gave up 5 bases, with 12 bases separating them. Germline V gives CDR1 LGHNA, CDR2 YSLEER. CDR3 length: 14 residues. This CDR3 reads CASSQARGGDTQYF. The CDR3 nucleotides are TGCGCCAGCAGCCAGGCCAGGGGAGGAGATACGCAGTATTTT.

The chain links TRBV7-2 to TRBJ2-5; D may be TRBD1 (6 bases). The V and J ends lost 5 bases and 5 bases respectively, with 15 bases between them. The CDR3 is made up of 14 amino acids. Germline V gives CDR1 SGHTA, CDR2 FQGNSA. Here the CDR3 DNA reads TGTGCCAGCAGCGCAACAGGGATCCAGGAGACCCAGTACTTC. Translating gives CASSATGIQETQYF.

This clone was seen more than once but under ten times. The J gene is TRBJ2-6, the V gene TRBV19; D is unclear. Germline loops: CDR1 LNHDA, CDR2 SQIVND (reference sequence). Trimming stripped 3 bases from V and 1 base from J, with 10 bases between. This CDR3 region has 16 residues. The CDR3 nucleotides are TGTGCCAGTAGTATTTTACCATCATCTGGGGCCAACGTCCTGACTTTC. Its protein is CASSILPSSGANVLTF.

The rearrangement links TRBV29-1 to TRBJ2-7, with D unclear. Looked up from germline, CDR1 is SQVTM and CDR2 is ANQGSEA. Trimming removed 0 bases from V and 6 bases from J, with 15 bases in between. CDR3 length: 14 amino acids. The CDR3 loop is CSVEDLGGPLEQYV. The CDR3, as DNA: TGCAGCGTTGAAGACTTGGGCGGACCCCTCGAGCAGTACGTC.

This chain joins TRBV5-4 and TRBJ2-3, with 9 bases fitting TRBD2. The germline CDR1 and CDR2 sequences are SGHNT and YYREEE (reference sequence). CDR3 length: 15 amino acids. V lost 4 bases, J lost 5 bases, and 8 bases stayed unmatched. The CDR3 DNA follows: TGTGCCAGCAGCCCTAGGGGTAGCGGGAGAGATACGCAGTATTTT. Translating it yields CASSPRGSGRDTQYF.

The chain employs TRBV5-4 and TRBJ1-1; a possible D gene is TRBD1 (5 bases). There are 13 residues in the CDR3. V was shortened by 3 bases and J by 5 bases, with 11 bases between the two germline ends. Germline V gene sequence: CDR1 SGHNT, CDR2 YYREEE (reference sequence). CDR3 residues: CASSSTARTEAFF. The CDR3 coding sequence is TGTGCCAGCAGCTCGACAGCGAGAACTGAAGCTTTCTTT. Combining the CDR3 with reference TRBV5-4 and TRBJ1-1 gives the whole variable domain ETGVTQSPTHLIKTRGQQVTLRCSSQSGHNTVSWYQQALGQGPQFIFQYYREEENGRGNFPPRFSGLQFPNYSSELNVNALELDDSALYLCASSSTARTEAFFGQGTRLTVV.

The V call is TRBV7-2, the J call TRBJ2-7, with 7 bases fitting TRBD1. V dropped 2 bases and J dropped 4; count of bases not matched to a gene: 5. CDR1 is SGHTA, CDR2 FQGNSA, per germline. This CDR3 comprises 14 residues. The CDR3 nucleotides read TGTGCCAGCAGCTTAATCGCAGGGGGATACGAGCAGTACGTC. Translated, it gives CASSLIAGGYEQYV.

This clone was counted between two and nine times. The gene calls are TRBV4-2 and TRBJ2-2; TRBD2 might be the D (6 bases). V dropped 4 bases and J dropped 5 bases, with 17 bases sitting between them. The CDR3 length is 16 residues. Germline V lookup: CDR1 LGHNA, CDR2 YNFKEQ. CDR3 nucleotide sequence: TGTGCCAGCAGCCTCGCGACTAGTACACTTACCGGGGAGCTGTTTTTT. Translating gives CASSLATSTLTGELFF.

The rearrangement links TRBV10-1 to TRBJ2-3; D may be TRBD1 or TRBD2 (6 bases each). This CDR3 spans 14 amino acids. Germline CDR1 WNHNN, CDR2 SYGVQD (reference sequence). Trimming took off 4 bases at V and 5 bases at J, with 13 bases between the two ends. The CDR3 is CASSVGGQGDTQYF. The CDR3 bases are TGCGCCAGCAGTGTGGGGGGCCAGGGAGATACGCAGTATTTT.